This T cell receptor (beta chain) was retrieved from a study of cytomegalovirus exposure and HLA in healthy donors. Study-level findings and limits: One cluster of highly shared sequence variants probably arose as a sequencing artifact. Previous analysis showed most TCR beta V segments were productive about 87% or about 30% of the time.

In regard to this clone: Its target is not known.

Unmatched junction bases numbered 7, after V lost 4 bases and J lost 6 bases. The CDR3 runs to 14 residues. Germline CDR1 LNHDA, CDR2 SQIVND (reference sequence). The PCR employed 60 Vbeta primers together with 13 Jbeta primers. Authors' analysis steps: Later work found around 80 million unique TCR beta chains, with 10 million to 14 million shared. Data came from immunoSEQ multiplex PCR; TCRdb stores just in-frame clones and leaves some out. The V and J calls and clone size are taken from that table; D and trimming were inferred from the DNA. This table has about 140,000 clones, over 75% appearing once.

The sample was PBMCs. J is TRBJ2-7 and V is TRBV19; 9 nucleotides agree with TRBD1. The TCR sequence derives from a woman in her forties or fifties in good health and CMV-seropositive. The CDR3 loop is CASSTGQGKGEQYF. CDR3 nucleotide sequence: TGTGCCAGTAGTACGGGACAGGGTAAGGGCGAGCAGTACTTC.